This is a list of T cell receptor beta chains from one sample in a study of OX40 agonist ivuxolimab in advanced cancers. Sequencing was performed with immunoSEQ multiplex PCR; in TCRdb, only in-frame clones are kept and a portion is missing. The sample contains fewer than 80,000 clones, about 91% of which appear only once. This specimen consisted of CD4+ or CD8+ T cells sorted from blood, obtained in a trial of the OX40 agonist ivuxolimab. These TCRs come from an adult with an advanced solid tumor such as melanoma, head and neck, liver or kidney cancer. The CDR3 runs from the conserved cysteine through the conserved F or W. The D gene is left open where the match is weak. Not every row has a clone size; where given, it reads once, few, many or a size class.

J gene,V gene,clone size,D gene,CDR3 protein,CDR3 DNA
TRBJ2-3,TRBV7-2,NA,NA,CASSFGPRDTQYF,TGTGCCAGCAGCTTCGGACCAAGAGATACGCAGTATTTT
TRBJ2-5,TRBV6-5,NA,NA,CASRRGGEETQYF,TGTGCCAGCCGGAGGGGAGGCGAAGAGACCCAGTACTTC
TRBJ1-1,TRBV7-2,few,NA,CASSYAPGTEAFF,TGTGCCAGCAGCTACGCACCGGGCACTGAAGCTTTCTTT
TRBJ2-3,TRBV18,NA,NA,CASSPDSGEDTQYF,TGTGCCAGCTCACCGGACTCAGGGGAAGATACGCAGTATTTT
TRBJ1-3,TRBV10-3,NA,NA,CAISEGRGHSSGNTIYF,TGTGCCATCAGTGAAGGGAGGGGCCATAGCTCTGGAAACACCATATATTTT
TRBJ1-3,TRBV6-1,NA,TRBD1,CASRAGTVGNTIYF,TGTGCCAGCAGGGCCGGGACAGTAGGAAACACCATATATTTT
TRBJ2-7,TRBV6-5,NA,NA,CASSYTGNYEQYF,TGTGCCAGCAGTTACACGGGGAACTACGAGCAGTACTTC
TRBJ2-7,TRBV5-1,NA,TRBD1,CASSFAGGSSTYEQYF,TGCGCCAGCAGCTTCGCAGGGGGTTCCTCAACCTACGAGCAGTACTTC
TRBJ1-2,TRBV4-1,NA,NA,CASSQSPGYYTF,TGCGCCAGCAGCCAGTCGCCGGGTTACTACACCTTC
TRBJ1-2,TRBV5-8,NA,NA,CASSRTGQPNYGYTF,TGTGCCAGCAGCCGAACGGGACAACCTAACTATGGCTACACCTTC
TRBJ1-6,TRBV2,NA,NA,CASTEQQLNSPLHF,TGTGCCAGCACTGAACAACAGCTTAATTCACCCCTCCACTTT
TRBJ1-6,TRBV6-1,few,NA,CASSAGVGGPLHF,TGTGCCAGCAGTGCAGGGGTAGGTGGACCCCTCCACTTT
TRBJ2-7,TRBV28,once,TRBD2,CASIKSGGRTYEQYF,TGTGCCAGCATCAAGAGCGGGGGGCGAACCTACGAGCAGTACTTC
TRBJ2-1,TRBV29-1,NA,NA,CSVFDPYSGGDEQFF,TGCAGCGTTTTCGACCCCTATAGTGGGGGCGATGAGCAGTTCTTC
TRBJ1-1,TRBV21-1,NA,NA,CASSKLGGQGLLAFF,TGTGCCAGCAGCAAATTGGGGGGACAGGGTCTATTAGCTTTCTTT
TRBJ2-1,TRBV6-1,NA,NA,CASSENGGKRTNNEQFF,TGTGCCAGCAGTGAAAATGGGGGCAAGAGGACTAACAATGAGCAGTTCTTC
TRBJ2-6,TRBV2,once,NA,CASKSSGANVLTF,TGTGCCAGCAAGAGCTCTGGGGCCAACGTCCTGACTTTC
TRBJ2-7,TRBV6-5,NA,TRBD1,CASSYSGTGNYEQYF,TGTGCCAGCAGTTACTCCGGGACAGGCAATTACGAGCAGTACTTC
TRBJ2-7,TRBV10-1,NA,NA,CASSESVTYEQYF,TGCGCCAGCAGTGAGTCTGTTACCTACGAGCAGTACTTC
TRBJ1-1,TRBV2,NA,NA,CASSAEAFF,TGTGCCAGCAGTGCTGAAGCTTTCTTT
TRBJ2-7,TRBV14,few,NA,CASSFMDRASYEQYF,TGTGCCAGCAGCTTCATGGACAGAGCTTCCTACGAGCAGTACTTC
TRBJ1-2,TRBV2,NA,NA,CASSPQSHYGYTF,TGTGCCAGCAGTCCCCAATCGCACTATGGCTACACCTTC
TRBJ1-1,TRBV7-9,NA,NA,CASSFIRGLNTEAFF,TGTGCCAGCAGCTTTATCAGGGGCCTGAACACTGAAGCTTTCTTT
TRBJ2-7,TRBV19,NA,NA,CASSQSHEQYF,TGTGCCAGTAGTCAATCCCACGAGCAGTACTTC
TRBJ1-5,TRBV6-1,NA,NA,CASSPTGGQPQHF,TGTGCCAGCAGTCCGACCGGTGGTCAGCCCCAGCATTTT
TRBJ2-7,TRBV19,NA,NA,CASSIFLEGEQYF,TGTGCCAGTAGTATATTTTTGGAGGGCGAGCAGTACTTC
TRBJ2-5,TRBV18,NA,TRBD2,CASSPYGTSRETQYF,TGTGCCAGCTCACCTTACGGGACTAGCCGAGAGACCCAGTACTTC
TRBJ1-3,TRBV11-2,NA,NA,CASSQMSGNTIYF,TGTGCCAGCAGCCAAATGTCTGGAAACACCATATATTTT
TRBJ1-2,TRBV2,NA,TRBD1,CASTGDRLVGGYTF,TGTGCCAGCACTGGGGACAGGCTGGTCGGTGGCTACACCTTC
TRBJ2-7,TRBV27,NA,NA,CASSSSWGYEQYF,TGTGCCAGCAGTTCCTCTTGGGGGTACGAGCAGTACTTC
TRBJ2-3,TRBV11-2,NA,NA,CASSLLVTQYF,TGTGCCAGCAGCCTTCTCGTTACGCAGTATTTT
TRBJ2-1,TRBV7-9,once,TRBD2,CASSTSGRSSYNEQFF,TGTGCCAGCAGTACTAGCGGGAGGAGCTCCTACAATGAGCAGTTCTTC
TRBJ1-3,TRBV19,NA,NA,CASSTTSTSGNTIYF,TGTGCCAGTAGTACAACCTCAACCTCTGGAAACACCATATATTTT